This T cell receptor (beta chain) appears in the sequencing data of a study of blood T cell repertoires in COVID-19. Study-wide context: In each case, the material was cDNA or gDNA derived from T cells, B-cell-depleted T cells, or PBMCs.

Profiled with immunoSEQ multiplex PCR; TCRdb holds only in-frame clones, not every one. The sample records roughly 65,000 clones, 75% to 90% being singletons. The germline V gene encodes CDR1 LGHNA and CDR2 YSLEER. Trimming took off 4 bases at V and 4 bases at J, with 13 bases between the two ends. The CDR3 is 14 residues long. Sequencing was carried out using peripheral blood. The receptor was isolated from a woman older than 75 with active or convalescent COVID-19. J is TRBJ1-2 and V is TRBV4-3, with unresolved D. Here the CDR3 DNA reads TGCGCCAGCAGCCCCAGCCGACTTGGCTATGGCTACACCTTC. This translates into CASSPSRLGYGYTF.